This T cell receptor beta chain was identified during a study of blood T cell repertoires in COVID-19. The CDR3 covers 15 residues. The V and J ends lost 6 bases and 1 base, in that order; junction bases with no gene match: 5. The V gene's germline CDR1 is WSHSY and CDR2 SAAADI. Authors' analysis steps: The assay estimated nucleated cells by amplifying reference gene primers. Repertoires were generated with immunoSEQ multiplex PCR, while TCRdb's copy carries only in-frame clones and drops some. From that table come the V and J calls and clone size; the DNA was used to work out D and trimming. Of 200,000 to 300,000 clones listed, 80% to 90% are singletons.

Sequenced sample: peripheral blood. This TCR derives from a man aged 40-50 years who had recovered from COVID-19. V usage is TRBV10-2 and J usage is TRBJ2-2; 7 bases are shared with TRBD1. Here the CDR3 DNA reads TGCGCCAGCAGCTATCGACAGGGGAACACCGGGGAGCTGTTTTTT. Its translation is CASSYRQGNTGELFF.